This T cell receptor (beta chain) was retrieved from a study of control samples from healthy donors and cancer patients. In its sample, this clone was seen once. The length of the CDR3 is 13 residues. In germline, CDR1 is SGHDT, CDR2 YYEEEE. The V and J ends lost 0 bases and 2 bases respectively, with 6 bases between them. Here immunoSEQ multiplex PCR was the method, and the copy in TCRdb shows in-frame clones only, minus some. The data contain about 75,000 clones, around 94% of them singletons. This sequence originates from a woman aged 40 to 49 in good health. This chain uses TRBV5-6 with TRBJ2-7; D not certain. The specimen was blood. CDR3 sequence (DNA): TGTGCCAGCAGCTTGGTAGGCCCCTACGAGCAGTACTTC. Translated, it gives CASSLVGPYEQYF.